Following are 28 T cell receptor beta chains from one sample sequenced in a study of control samples from healthy donors and cancer patients. TCRdb's copy holds only in-frame clones and misses some; the assay was immunoSEQ multiplex PCR. Of roughly 400,000 clones in the sample, 80% to 95% were seen once. The sample comprised PBMCs. Source of these receptors: a man aged 40-49 years with head and neck cancer.

The genes are TRBV5-4 and TRBJ2-2, with TRBD2 identical over 7 bases. The CDR3 is 16 amino acids. Germline-derived CDR1 and CDR2 are SGHNT and YYREEE (reference sequence). V shed 1 base and J 3 bases; nucleotides not matched to a gene: 6. The CDR3 spells CASSLMGEGDTGELFF. The DNA for the CDR3 is TGTGCCAGCAGCTTGATGGGGGAGGGCGACACCGGGGAGCTGTTTTTT.

The rearrangement links TRBV2 to TRBJ1-6, with 9 bases lining up with TRBD1. The germline V gene encodes CDR1 SNHLY and CDR2 FYNNEI. After removal of 7 bases from V and 6 bases from J, the junction contained 7 bases not matched to a gene. The CDR3 length is 15 residues. The CDR3 sequence is CASIGGTGSNSPLHF. In DNA form, the CDR3 reads TGTGCCAGCATAGGAGGGACAGGGAGTAATTCACCCCTCCACTTT.

V gene TRBV6-2 or TRBV6-3 combines with J gene TRBJ2-7; TRBD1 matches 7 bases. Trimming at V came to 2 bases and at J to 3 bases, leaving 1 base not matched to a gene. The CDR3 is made up of 13 amino acids. CDR1 is MNHEY and CDR2 is SVGEGT in the germline V gene. The CDR3 protein is CASSYAGGYEQYF. CDR3 nucleotides: TGTGCCAGCAGTTACGCAGGGGGCTACGAGCAGTACTTC.

The chain employs TRBV19 and TRBJ1-1; 7 nucleotides align to TRBD1. CDR3 length: 17 amino acids. With V trimmed by 10 bases and J by 4 bases, 21 bases remained unmatched. Per the germline V gene, CDR1 is LNHDA and CDR2 is SQIVND (reference sequence). This CDR3 reads CATRGEGAQVGITEAFF. The DNA for the CDR3 is TGTGCCACTAGAGGGGAGGGGGCTCAGGTTGGAATCACTGAAGCTTTCTTT.

The sample holds one count of this clone. The rearrangement uses TRBV9 and TRBJ1-6; no clear D. Trimming pared 0 bases from V and 4 bases from J, leaving 14 bases between. This CDR3 is 17 amino acids long. From germline, CDR1 is SGDLS and CDR2 YYNGEE. The CDR3 DNA follows: TGTGCCAGCAGCGTAGTGGACCGAACTCCATATAATTCACCCCTCCACTTT. Amino acids: CASSVVDRTPYNSPLHF.

The gene calls are TRBV27 and TRBJ2-3, with TRBD2 matching 9 bases. Losses at the gene ends were 3 bases for V and 0 bases for J; bases not matched to a gene: 7. The CDR3 consists of 17 residues. In germline, CDR1 is MNHEY, CDR2 SMNVEV (reference sequence). The CDR3 sequence: CASSFPPSGISTDTQYF. The DNA of the CDR3 is TGTGCCAGCAGTTTCCCCCCTAGCGGGATAAGCACAGATACGCAGTATTTT.

The chain recombines TRBV7-2 with TRBJ2-7; D may be TRBD1 (6 bases). CDR3 length: 15 residues. The germline gives CDR1 SGHTA, CDR2 FQGNSA. Trimming took off 5 bases at V and 2 bases at J, with 16 bases between the two ends. The CDR3 nucleotides are TGTGCCAGCAGCCCCGAGGGGGTACGAGCCTACGAGCAGTACTTC. This codes for CASSPEGVRAYEQYF.

This sequence joins TRBV7-3 and TRBJ2-4; 7 bases align to TRBD1. CDR1 and CDR2 (germline): SGHTA, FQGTGA. Germline trimming cut 5 bases from V and 9 bases from J; bases unmatched to any gene: 13. CDR3 length: 15 amino acids. CDR3 amino acids: CASSLSPTTGTIQYF. CDR3 nucleotide sequence: TGTGCCAGCAGCCTTAGCCCCACGACAGGGACCATTCAGTACTTC.

This chain uses TRBV9 with TRBJ1-3; a weak D match, TRBD1 (5 bases). Germline V gene data show CDR1 as SGDLS and CDR2 as YYNGEE. The CDR3 is made up of 16 amino acids. The V end was cut by 5 bases, the J end by 2 bases, with 17 bases between. The CDR3 region has the DNA TGTGCCAGCAGTGAGTCCGACAGTGCAACTGGAAACACCATATATTTT. This sequence encodes CASSESDSATGNTIYF.

V and J are TRBV6-6 and TRBJ2-1; 8 bases map to TRBD2. The V segment lost 7 bases and the J segment 3 bases; nucleotides outside the gene matches: 8. This CDR3 region has 15 residues. CDR1 is MNHNY and CDR2 is SVGAGI in the germline V gene (reference sequence). The CDR3: CASNQRGQIYNEQFF. The CDR3 DNA follows: TGTGCCAGCAACCAGCGGGGGCAGATCTACAATGAGCAGTTCTTC.

The chain recombines TRBV4-1 with TRBJ2-3, with D tentatively TRBD2 (5 bases). This CDR3 contains 15 residues. Germline CDR1 MGHRA, CDR2 YSYEKL. V lost 2 bases, J lost 4 bases, and 13 bases lay in between. The CDR3 DNA reads as TGCGCCAGCAGCCAATTTCTAGCTTTAGCAGATACGCAGTATTTT. Encoded protein: CASSQFLALADTQYF.

This sequence joins TRBV7-3 and TRBJ1-1, with D perhaps matching TRBD1 (5 bases). CDR1 and CDR2 (germline): SGHTA, FQGTGA. V dropped 2 bases and J dropped 3 bases, with 19 bases sitting between them. The CDR3 has 17 residues. CDR3 residues: CASSLPPRVREDTEAFF. As DNA, the CDR3 is TGTGCCAGCAGCTTACCCCCCCGGGTCAGGGAAGACACTGAAGCTTTCTTT.

The chain carries TRBV7-2 and TRBJ2-5, with TRBD2 identical over 10 bases. V gave up 1 base and J gave up 3 bases; unmatched junction bases: 5. The CDR3 sequence is 16 residues long. Germline CDR1 reads SGHTA; CDR2 reads FQGNSA. CDR3 DNA sequence: TGTGCCAGCAGCTTAGGTTCTAGCGGGGGAGAAGAGACCCAGTACTTC. This encodes CASSLGSSGGEETQYF.

This chain joins TRBV4-2 and TRBJ2-2; D tentatively reads TRBD1 or TRBD2 (5 bases each). The CDR3 runs 17 residues. Germline CDR1 is LGHNA and CDR2 is YNFKEQ. The ends were cut back, 0 bases at V and 7 bases at J, with 18 bases in the middle. The CDR3 coding sequence is TGTGCCAGCAGCCAAGAGGCCAGGGCCAATGGGGGCGGGGAGCTGTTTTTT. Translated: CASSQEARANGGGELFF.

This clone was counted a single time. The chain joins TRBV6-4 to TRBJ2-6; the match to TRBD1 covers 10 bases. CDR1 and CDR2 (germline): MRHNA, SNTAGT. V shed 1 base and J 0 bases; nucleotides not matched to a gene: 6. The CDR3 contains 19 residues. The chain's CDR3 is CASSDLWTGGISGANVLTF. CDR3 sequence (DNA): TGTGCCAGCAGTGACTTGTGGACAGGGGGGATCTCTGGGGCCAACGTCCTGACTTTC.

The chain is built from TRBV30 and TRBJ1-1; D is possibly TRBD1 (6 bases). V lost 3 bases, J lost 4 bases, and 12 bases lay in between. The CDR3 is made up of 13 amino acids. Germline CDR1 and CDR2: GTSNPN and SVGIG (reference sequence). The CDR3 coding sequence is TGTGCCTGGAGAGGGGGGATGGGCACTGAAGCTTTCTTT. This translates into CAWRGGMGTEAFF.

In this sample, this clone turned up once. The gene calls are TRBV7-9 and TRBJ1-3, with 10 nucleotides matching TRBD1. Germline trimming cut 5 bases from V and 3 bases from J; bases unmatched to any gene: 10. Germline V gives CDR1 SEHNR, CDR2 FQNEAQ (reference sequence). The CDR3 consists of 17 residues. CDR3 sequence (DNA): TGTGCCAGCAGCAAGAACCCGAGGACAGGGGGTGGAAACACCATATATTTT. It specifies CASSKNPRTGGGNTIYF.

J is TRBJ1-1 and V is TRBV6-6; TRBD1 matches 7 bases. The V gene end was trimmed by 7 bases and the J gene end by 0 bases; junction bases not matched to a gene: 5. The CDR3 totals 14 residues. CDR1 is MNHNY, CDR2 SVGAGI, per germline (reference sequence). The CDR3 coding sequence is TGTGCCAGCACTGTCAGGGGGATGAACACTGAAGCTTTCTTT. Amino acid sequence: CASTVRGMNTEAFF.

The gene calls are TRBV7-3 and TRBJ1-2, with a possible D match to TRBD1 (5 bases). The CDR3 runs 15 residues. Per germline, CDR1 SGHTA and CDR2 FQGTGA. Trimming stripped 1 base from V and 4 bases from J, with 13 bases between. CDR3 in DNA: TGTGCCAGCAGCTTAAATTCAGGGATCGGCTATGGCTACACCTTC. Amino acid sequence: CASSLNSGIGYGYTF.

The chain employs TRBV5-5 and TRBJ1-5, with a tentative D call TRBD1 (5 bases). This CDR3 contains 13 residues. Trimming removed 4 bases from V and 7 bases from J, with 12 bases in between. Germline V gene lookup returns CDR1 SGHKS and CDR2 YYEKEE (reference sequence). The CDR3 bases are TGTGCCAGCAGCAGGGACTATTTACAGCCCCAGCATTTT. Translation: CASSRDYLQPQHF. The whole variable domain, filled in from reference TRBV5-5 and TRBJ1-5, reads DAGVTQSPTHLIKTRGQQVTLRCSPISGHKSVSWYQQVLGQGPQFIFQYYEKEERGRGNFPDRFSARQFPNYSSELNVNALLLGDSALYLCASSRDYLQPQHFGDGTRLSIL.

V usage is TRBV28 and J usage is TRBJ1-5; D gene unclear. Trimming removed 4 bases at V and 0 bases at J, with 7 bases between. Germline V gene data show CDR1 as MDHEN and CDR2 as SYDVKM. CDR3 length: 14 amino acids. The CDR3 spells CASSSHFSNQPQHF. CDR3 sequence (DNA): TGTGCCAGCAGTTCCCACTTTAGCAATCAGCCCCAGCATTTT.

The V call is TRBV3-1 (or the pseudogene TRBV3-2), the J call TRBJ1-3, with TRBD1 matching 8 bases. J gave up 0 bases and V 3 bases, and 4 bases lay outside the gene matches. Germline CDR1 is LGHDT and CDR2 is YNNKEL (reference sequence). This CDR3 contains 16 residues. CDR3 DNA: TGTGCCAGCAGCCACCTCGGGACAGGCTCTGGAAACACCATATATTTT. It encodes CASSHLGTGSGNTIYF.

This clone was observed once. This sequence joins TRBV27 and TRBJ2-5, with no clear D. Trimming took off 5 bases at V and 1 base at J, with 8 bases between the two ends. The germline gives CDR1 MNHEY, CDR2 SMNVEV (reference sequence). This CDR3 comprises 13 residues. CDR3 nucleotides: TGTGCCAGCAGTGACCAGCGCCAAGAGACCCAGTACTTC. It yields the protein CASSDQRQETQYF.

The V gene is TRBV5-5, the J gene TRBJ2-5, with D perhaps TRBD1 (6 bases). The germline gives CDR1 SGHKS, CDR2 YYEKEE (reference sequence). V was cut by 4 bases and J by 3 bases, with 13 bases left in between. There are 14 residues in the CDR3. The DNA for the CDR3 is TGTGCCAGCAGCACCCCTAGGGGGAAAGAGACCCAGTACTTC. This encodes CASSTPRGKETQYF.

This clone has a single count. J is TRBJ2-4 and V is TRBV3-1 (or the pseudogene TRBV3-2); the match to TRBD2 covers 7 bases. The germline V gene has CDR1 LGHDT and CDR2 YNNKEL (reference sequence). This CDR3 region has 17 residues. Germline trimming cut 6 bases from V and 0 bases from J; bases unmatched to any gene: 11. The DNA of the CDR3 is TGTGCCAGCAGTAATCTAGCGGAAAAACTAGCCAAAAACATTCAGTACTTC. It yields the protein CASSNLAEKLAKNIQYF.

The rearrangement links TRBV5-1 to TRBJ2-3; 8 nucleotides match TRBD2. The CDR3 covers 18 residues. V shed 3 bases and J 1 base; nucleotides not matched to a gene: 13. Germline values: CDR1 SGHRS, CDR2 YFSETQ. The chain's CDR3 is CASSSRLRAGVGTDTQYF. The CDR3 DNA is TGCGCCAGCAGCTCCAGGTTGAGAGCGGGAGTGGGCACAGATACGCAGTATTTT.

This clone was seen just once. This chain uses TRBV7-9 with TRBJ2-7; D is unresolved. The CDR3 loop spans 15 amino acids. Germline CDR1 and CDR2: SEHNR and FQNEAQ (reference sequence). The V gene lost 1 base and the J gene lost 5 bases, with 15 bases spanning the gap. DNA for the CDR3: TGTGCCAGCAGCTTAGGGTCGGGTTTGATCAACGAGCAGTACTTC. Protein: CASSLGSGLINEQYF.

The chain is built from TRBV6-2 or TRBV6-3 and TRBJ2-7; a possible D gene is TRBD1 (5 bases). Germline lookup yields CDR1 MNHEY and CDR2 SVGEGT. This CDR3 is built from 14 residues. V was cut by 0 bases and J by 2 bases, with 8 bases left in between. The CDR3 region is CASSYSPRAYEQYF. The CDR3 nucleotides read TGTGCCAGCAGTTACTCACCCAGGGCCTACGAGCAGTACTTC.